Presented here are 19 T cell receptor beta chains from one specimen sequenced in a study of shared T cell receptors in the human thymus (dated by TCRdb to 2020 to 2022). The library was produced with the immunoSEQ multiplex PCR assay. Imported from immuneACCESS, the table was reduced by TCRdb to in-frame sequences with V and J called. These copies leave out some clones; in studies compared against another copy, an unresolved V gene accounts for under half, and the cause of the remainder is not known. The sample has under 700,000 clones on record, roughly 74% of them singletons. Less than 0.015% of the sample rests with the top ten. The same sample was also studied in work on human thymus T cells.

Sequencing used thymocytes. All receptors derive from a boy in the first two years of life with a congenital heart defect. Donor details come from another sample of the same person, matched by shared clones.

The chain employs TRBV29-1 and TRBJ2-7, with 8 bases that match TRBD1. This CDR3 has 17 residues. Germline values: CDR1 SQVTM, CDR2 ANQGSEA. The ends lost 2 bases at V and 3 bases at J; junction bases unmatched: 15. CDR3 sequence (DNA): TGCAGCGTTGAAATCTTCTCATCCGGGACAGGCGACTACGAGCAGTACTTC. It specifies CSVEIFSSGTGDYEQYF.

This clone was detected only a few times. The chain joins TRBV5-4 to TRBJ1-2; 10 bases fit TRBD1. This CDR3 contains 19 residues. Trimming removed 3 bases from V and 1 base from J; junction bases left unmatched: 15. Germline assignment: CDR1 SGHNT and CDR2 YYREEE (reference sequence). This chain's CDR3 is CASSSGEDRGTLINYGYTF. CDR3 nucleotide sequence: TGTGCCAGCAGCTCGGGAGAGGACAGGGGGACCCTTATTAACTATGGCTACACCTTC.

A few counts support this clone. J is TRBJ2-5 and V is TRBV12-5, with D perhaps TRBD1 (8 bases). Trimming stripped 7 bases from V and 5 bases from J, with 23 bases between. Germline V gene lookup returns CDR1 LGHNT and CDR2 FRNRAP. This CDR3 is built from 16 residues. The CDR3 here is CASDLRRTGGEETQYF. The CDR3 DNA reads as TGTGCTAGTGATTTACGACGAACAGGGGGGGAGGAGACCCAGTACTTC.

The V and J genes are TRBV7-2 and TRBJ1-4; D is unclear. Deletions cut 5 bases from V and 5 bases from J, with 9 bases between. This CDR3 is 13 amino acids long. Germline V CDR1 and CDR2: SGHTA, FQGNSA. CDR3 in DNA: TGTGCCAGCAGCCCTCGCAGAAATGAAAAACTGTTTTTT. Encoded protein: CASSPRRNEKLFF.

This chain links TRBV28 with TRBJ2-5; TRBD2 matches at 7 bases. V shed 2 bases, J shed 5 bases, and the junction held 14 bases outside the gene matches. The CDR3 is 17 residues long. Germline V gene data show CDR1 as MDHEN and CDR2 as SYDVKM. The CDR3 nucleotides read TGTGCCAGCAGTTTACGGGAGGAGGGAGGCATGCTGGAGACCCAGTACTTC. Amino acid sequence: CASSLREEGGMLETQYF.

The chain uses TRBV7-9 and TRBJ2-7; 9 positions agree with TRBD1. The CDR3 extends over 17 amino acids. Germline CDR1 reads SEHNR; CDR2 reads FQNEAQ (reference sequence). J was trimmed by 5 bases and V by 4 bases; bases with no gene match: 15. The CDR3, as DNA: TGTGCCAGCAGCTCCACCCAAAGCGGGGACAGGGCCCACGAGCAGTACTTC. Amino acids: CASSSTQSGDRAHEQYF.

The CDR3 region is CASSLGGSSNRTDTQYF. The CDR3, as DNA: TGTGCCAGCAGCTTAGGTGGTAGCAGCAATCGCACAGATACGCAGTATTTT. The V call is TRBV5-6, the J call TRBJ2-3, with unresolved D. This CDR3 is 17 amino acids long. CDR1 and CDR2 (germline): SGHDT, YYEEEE. V lost 2 bases and J 1 base, leaving 17 bases between the germline ends.

The chain uses TRBV19 and TRBJ2-1, with D possibly TRBD2 on 8 matching bases. The CDR3 length is 17 residues. Germline V CDR1 and CDR2: LNHDA, SQIVND (reference sequence). The V end lost 6 bases, the J end lost 4 bases, and 22 bases lay between the germline ends. The CDR3 coding sequence is TGTGCCAGTAGCGGGACAGCGGGAGTCAAAGAATACAATGAGCAGTTCTTC. It translates to CASSGTAGVKEYNEQFF.

This sequence joins TRBV6-1 and TRBJ1-5; 7 bases are shared with TRBD1. The germline V gene encodes CDR1 MNHNS and CDR2 SASEGT. Germline trimming cut 3 bases from V and 7 bases from J; bases unmatched to any gene: 9. CDR3 size: 15 residues. The CDR3 DNA reads TGTGCCAGCAGTGACCGACAGGGCGTAGGGCAGCCCCAGCATTTT. Translated: CASSDRQGVGQPQHF.

The rearrangement joins TRBV5-1 to TRBJ2-5; 8 bases agree with TRBD1. The CDR3 runs 14 residues. Germline CDR1 and CDR2: SGHRS and YFSETQ. Germline trimming cut 4 bases from V and 5 bases from J; bases unmatched to any gene: 7. CDR3 sequence (DNA): TGCGCCAGCAGCGGAGGCAGGGGGCCTGAGACCCAGTACTTC. Protein: CASSGGRGPETQYF.

The chain is built from TRBV2 and TRBJ2-7; weak D call: TRBD1 (5 bases). CDR3 length: 16 amino acids. V lost 1 base and J lost 3, with 16 bases in between. Germline CDR1 is SNHLY and CDR2 is FYNNEI. Written as DNA, the CDR3 is TGTGCCAGCAGTGAAGAGGGGCCTAGGGGTAACTACGAGCAGTACTTC. Protein: CASSEEGPRGNYEQYF.

The chain has TRBV6-5 and TRBJ2-7, with D tentatively TRBD1 (6 bases). Germline V lookup: CDR1 MNHEY, CDR2 SVGAGI. The CDR3 sequence is 15 residues long. V was shortened by 2 bases and J by 2 bases, with 13 bases between the two germline ends. The CDR3: CASSYHRDKPYEQYF. For the CDR3, the DNA is TGTGCCAGCAGTTACCACCGGGACAAGCCCTACGAGCAGTACTTC.

The chain joins TRBV5-6 to TRBJ1-1, with D unclear. The V gene's germline CDR1 is SGHDT and CDR2 YYEEEE. Trimming pared 0 bases from V and 0 bases from J, leaving 9 bases between. This CDR3 comprises 15 residues. CDR3 DNA: TGTGCCAGCAGCTTGGCTGGACTTTTGAACACTGAAGCTTTCTTT. Translation: CASSLAGLLNTEAFF. Full variable domain (rest looked up from reference TRBV5-6 and TRBJ1-1): DAGVTQSPTHLIKTRGQQVTLRCSPKSGHDTVSWYQQALGQGPQFIFQYYEEEERQRGNFPDRFSGHQFPNYSSELNVNALLLGDSALYLCASSLAGLLNTEAFFGQGTRLTVV.

The rearrangement uses TRBV4-2 and TRBJ1-1, with 8 bases identical to TRBD1. This CDR3 comprises 17 residues. V trimming: 4 bases; J trimming: 0 bases; junction bases outside the gene matches: 10. Germline V gene lookup returns CDR1 LGHNA and CDR2 YNFKEQ. Here the CDR3 DNA reads TGTGCCAGCAGCCTAAGGGACAGGCCTTCCATGAACACTGAAGCTTTCTTT. Translated: CASSLRDRPSMNTEAFF.

The V call is TRBV28, the J call TRBJ2-7; 8 bases match TRBD1. Germline values: CDR1 MDHEN, CDR2 SYDVKM. The CDR3 runs 14 residues. The V gene end was trimmed by 4 bases and the J gene end by 6 bases; junction bases not matched to a gene: 8. CDR3 residues: CASSSNRGSGEQYF. The CDR3, as DNA: TGTGCCAGCAGTTCTAACAGGGGGTCCGGCGAGCAGTACTTC.

This chain links TRBV5-4 with TRBJ1-1, with D possibly matching TRBD1 (6 bases). There are 16 residues in the CDR3. V was trimmed by 3 bases and J by 2 bases, leaving 17 bases between them. From germline, CDR1 is SGHNT and CDR2 YYREEE (reference sequence). CDR3 region: CASSSTGKGINTEAFF. DNA for the CDR3: TGTGCCAGCAGCTCTACAGGGAAGGGAATTAACACTGAAGCTTTCTTT.

The chain carries TRBV14 and TRBJ1-1, with D possibly matching TRBD1 (6 bases). CDR3 length equals 15 residues. Trimming cost V 7 bases and J 1 base, with 16 bases left between them. The germline gives CDR1 SGHDN, CDR2 FVKESK. The CDR3 here is CASKQGDTSNTEAFF. The CDR3 DNA follows: TGTGCCAGCAAACAGGGAGATACTTCGAACACTGAAGCTTTCTTT.

This clone was found once. V and J are TRBV6-5 and TRBJ2-3; D perhaps matches TRBD2 (5 bases). This CDR3 spans 11 amino acids. Germline V gene data show CDR1 as MNHEY and CDR2 as SVGAGI. Trimming took off 6 bases at V and 6 bases at J, with 7 bases between the two ends. The CDR3 sequence: CASRGVDTQYF. The CDR3 coding sequence is TGTGCCAGCAGGGGAGTCGATACGCAGTATTTT.

In its sample, this clone was seen a few times. The V and J genes are TRBV7-2 and TRBJ2-7, with unresolved D. The V end lost 2 bases, the J end lost 3 bases, and 17 bases lay between the germline ends. CDR1 SGHTA and CDR2 FQGNSA come from the germline V gene. This CDR3 has 16 amino acids. The CDR3 DNA sequence: TGTGCCAGCAGCTTACTCCCACCCCCCGGTGACTACGAGCAGTACTTC. Protein: CASSLLPPPGDYEQYF.